This is a list of T cell receptor beta chains from one sample in a study of T cell changes during pregnancy in multiple sclerosis. TCRdb's table, derived via immunoSEQ multiplex PCR, lists solely in-frame clones and lacks some. The sample carries over 90,000 clones, approximately 90% recorded once. Material: peripheral blood, obtained before pregnancy. The origin of the receptors is a female donor with multiple sclerosis, enrolled in a pregnancy study. The CDR3 runs from the conserved cysteine through the conserved F or W. D genes are given only for firm matches. The listing skips clone size in some rows; elsewhere it reads once, few, many or a size class.

clone size	D gene	V gene	J gene	CDR3 DNA	CDR3 protein
.	TRBD2	TRBV18	TRBJ2-7	TGTGCCAGCTCACCAGTGGCTAGCGGGTATGTCTCCTACGAGCAGTACTTC	CASSPVASGYVSYEQYF
.	.	TRBV28	TRBJ1-5	TGTGCCAGCACCCAGGGGCGTCAGCCCCAGCATTTT	CASTQGRQPQHF
.	TRBD1	TRBV2	TRBJ1-1	TGTGCCAGCAGCCCCAGGACAGGGGGCACTGAAGCTTTCTTT	CASSPRTGGTEAFF
once	TRBD2	TRBV27	TRBJ2-7	TGTGCCAGCAGTTCCTTAGCGGGAGTTGGCGGGTACGAGCAGTACTTC	CASSSLAGVGGYEQYF
.	.	TRBV18	TRBJ1-1	TGTGCCAGCTCACCACCAAGGACAATGAACACTGAAGCTTTCTTT	CASSPPRTMNTEAFF
.	.	TRBV1	TRBJ1-1	TGCACCAGCAGCCAAGACCCCCCTACAGGCCCGAACACTGAAGCTTTCTTT	CTSSQDPPTGPNTEAFF
.	TRBD1	TRBV5-1	TRBJ1-3	TGCGCCAGCAGTCCCGGACAGGGGAGAAACACCATATATTTT	CASSPGQGRNTIYF
few	TRBD1	TRBV30	TRBJ1-2	TGTGCCTGGAGTCGGGACAGGCCCTATGGCTACACCTTC	CAWSRDRPYGYTF
.	.	TRBV5-5	TRBJ1-1	TGTGCCAGCAGCTGGAGGGCAGGGCACACTGAAGCTTTCTTT	CASSWRAGHTEAFF
.	TRBD2	TRBV4-1	TRBJ2-7	TGCGCCAGCAGCCAAGGGCTAGCGGACTACGAGCAGTACTTC	CASSQGLADYEQYF
.	TRBD1	TRBV7-7	TRBJ2-5	TGTGCCAGCAGCCAGACAGGGAAGATCCAAGAGACCCAGTACTTC	CASSQTGKIQETQYF
.	TRBD1	TRBV27	TRBJ2-7	TGTGCCAGCAGTTTCGGGACAGATTACGAGCAGTACTTC	CASSFGTDYEQYF
.	.	TRBV19	TRBJ1-5	TGTGCCAGTAGTATTGAGAGAAGCAATCAGCCCCAGCATTTT	CASSIERSNQPQHF
.	.	TRBV2	TRBJ1-1	TGTGCCAGCAGGGGGCGGACAAGTGGTCGGAACACTGAAGCTTTCTTT	CASRGRTSGRNTEAFF
.	TRBD2	TRBV4-3	TRBJ2-1	TGCGCCAGCAGCCAAGAAATAGCGGGGGCCTACAATGAGCAGTTCTTC	CASSQEIAGAYNEQFF
.	.	TRBV4-3	TRBJ2-7	TGCGCCAGCAGCCAAGACCGCCAGACAGTTCCTTACTTC	CASSQDRQTVPYF
once	TRBD2	TRBV18	TRBJ2-1	TGTGCCAGCTCCCGACTAGCGGGGACGAGGGATGAGCAGTTCTTC	CASSRLAGTRDEQFF
.	TRBD1	TRBV19	TRBJ1-1	TGTGCCAGTACCTTACAGGGGGCGGGTAACACTGAAGCTTTCTTT	CASTLQGAGNTEAFF
.	.	TRBV11-2	TRBJ1-2	TGTGCCAGCAGCTTAGGCGGAGGGCGGTCCTATGGCTACACCTTC	CASSLGGGRSYGYTF
.	.	TRBV6-1	TRBJ2-2	TGTGCCAGCAGTGAGGGCCCAACTCAGAACACCGGGGAGCTGTTTTTT	CASSEGPTQNTGELFF
.	.	TRBV29-1	TRBJ1-1	TGCAGCGTTGGGACAATGGGTGTTTCTGAAGCTTTCTTT	CSVGTMGVSEAFF
.	TRBD2	TRBV5-8	TRBJ2-1	TGTGCCAGCAGCTTTGGGACTAGCGGGGGAAGTGAGCAGTTCTTC	CASSFGTSGGSEQFF
.	TRBD1	TRBV7-9	TRBJ1-2	TGTGCCAGCAGCTTAGGGGTGGGACAGGACTCCTATGGCTACACCTTC	CASSLGVGQDSYGYTF
.	.	TRBV7-6	TRBJ2-2	TGTGCCAGCAGCTTCCTACAGGGTTCGAACACCGGGGAGCTGTTTTTT	CASSFLQGSNTGELFF
.	TRBD1	TRBV28	TRBJ2-3	TGTGCCAGCAGTTCACAGGGGCCCGCAGATACGCAGTATTTT	CASSSQGPADTQYF
.	.	TRBV19	TRBJ1-1	TGTGCCAGTAGTATTCCCGACAGAAACACTGAAGCTTTCTTT	CASSIPDRNTEAFF
.	TRBD2	TRBV30	TRBJ2-1	TGTGCCTGGAGTGGACTAGCGGGAGGATTCTCCTACAATGAGCAGTTCTTC	CAWSGLAGGFSYNEQFF
.	.	TRBV27	TRBJ2-3	TGTGCCAGCAGTTTTTTGCCTTCGAGGATCGGGGGTAGAGGCACAGATACGCAGTATTTT	CASSFLPSRIGGRGTDTQYF
.	.	TRBV28	TRBJ1-5	TGTGCCAGCAGTTCTGGCCAGTTTCATCAGCCCCAGCATTTT	CASSSGQFHQPQHF
.	TRBD1	TRBV5-1	TRBJ1-2	TGCGCCAGCAGCCCGCCGACAGGGGGCGTTAAGTCGAATGGCTACACCTTC	CASSPPTGGVKSNGYTF
.	TRBD1	TRBV28	TRBJ1-5	TGTGCCAGCAGGGGGGGACAGCTCAATCAGCCCCAGCATTTT	CASRGGQLNQPQHF
.	.	TRBV11-2	TRBJ2-2	TGTGCCAGCAGCTTAGTGGCTGCCGGGGAGCTGTTTTTT	CASSLVAAGELFF
.	.	TRBV6-4	TRBJ2-7	TGTGCCAGCAGTGACTCCATTTCTTTTTACGCGGGTGATTCCTACGAGCAGTACTTC	CASSDSISFYAGDSYEQYF
.	TRBD1	TRBV2	TRBJ2-5	TGTGCCAGCACCTTCGCGACAGGGGGCTTTGAGACCCAGTACTTC	CASTFATGGFETQYF
.	TRBD2	TRBV7-3	TRBJ2-2	TGTGCCAGCAGCCTCAAAGCGCCTACTAGCGGGAGATTCCCCGGGGAGCTGTTTTTT	CASSLKAPTSGRFPGELFF
.	.	TRBV5-1	TRBJ2-3	TGCGCCCTCCTCCCCCGCCGGGATACGCAGTATTTT	CALLPRRDTQYF
.	TRBD2	TRBV29-1	TRBJ2-3	TGCAGCGCCGCTAGCGGGGCATACACAGATACGCAGTATTTT	CSAASGAYTDTQYF
once	TRBD1	TRBV19	TRBJ2-1	TGTGCCAGTAGTACCTTGGACAGGGGACTGAATGAGCAGTTCTTC	CASSTLDRGLNEQFF
.	TRBD2	TRBV28	TRBJ2-1	TGTGCCAGCAGTTCCCAGCGGGGTACCAATGAGCAGTTCTTC	CASSSQRGTNEQFF
.	TRBD1	TRBV2	TRBJ1-4	TGTGCCAGCAGTGAAAGTAGACAGGGCGGACTGTTTTTT	CASSESRQGGLFF
.	TRBD2	TRBV7-9	TRBJ2-1	TGTGCCAGCAGCACAAGCGGGAGGGCCTACAATGAGCAGTTCTTC	CASSTSGRAYNEQFF
once	TRBD1	TRBV5-5	TRBJ2-1	TGTGCCAGCAGCAGGACAGGGGTCGGGTACAATGAGCAGTTCTTC	CASSRTGVGYNEQFF
.	TRBD1	TRBV18	TRBJ2-7	TGTGCCAGCTCGCAGGGACAGGGAGGTTACGAGCAGTACTTC	CASSQGQGGYEQYF
.	.	TRBV29-1	TRBJ1-1	TGCAGCGCCGCGATACAGGGCTATACCACTGAAGCTTTCTTT	CSAAIQGYTTEAFF
.	TRBD1	TRBV4-3	TRBJ2-1	TGCGCCAGCAGCCCCCGGGACAGGGGGCCGGGTGAGCAGTTCTTC	CASSPRDRGPGEQFF
.	.	TRBV6-5	TRBJ2-3	TGTGCCAGCAGTCCCTCGGGAGATACGCAGTATTTT	CASSPSGDTQYF
.	TRBD1	TRBV2	TRBJ1-2	TGTGCCAGCAGTGAAGCGCTTCTTAGGGACAGGGGCTTCTATGGCTACACCTTC	CASSEALLRDRGFYGYTF
.	TRBD1	TRBV27	TRBJ1-4	TGTGCCAGCCGGGACAGGGTTAATGAAAAACTGTTTTTT	CASRDRVNEKLFF
.	.	TRBV4-3	TRBJ1-6	TGCGCCAGCAGCCAGGATAGTAGGGGCGCTACCATAGACTATAATTCACCCCTCCACTTT	CASSQDSRGATIDYNSPLHF
.	TRBD1	TRBV19	TRBJ2-7	TGTGCCAGTAGTGGGGGACAGGGAGGTTCCGAGCAGTACTTC	CASSGGQGGSEQYF
.	TRBD1	TRBV7-8	TRBJ1-5	TGTGCCAGCAGCTTAAGAGACAGGGGAAATCAGCCCCAGCATTTT	CASSLRDRGNQPQHF
few	.	TRBV9	TRBJ1-1	TGTGCCAGCAGCTCCCAGACAGGGAACACTGAAGCTTTCTTT	CASSSQTGNTEAFF
.	.	TRBV28	TRBJ2-3	TGTGCCAGCAGTCCTGGCACAGATACGCAGTATTTT	CASSPGTDTQYF
few	TRBD1	TRBV7-2	TRBJ1-1	TGTGCCAGCAGCCGGGACAGGGCTACTGAAGCTTTCTTT	CASSRDRATEAFF
once	.	TRBV27	TRBJ1-5	TGTGCCAGCAGTTTGAGGGGGAACCTAGGGTATAATCAGCCCCAGCATTTT	CASSLRGNLGYNQPQHF